Given below is one TCR beta chain in context. Its target is unknown. The CDR3 is 16 amino acids. The germline CDR1 and CDR2 sequences are SGHAT and FQNNGV. Deletions cut 1 base from V and 2 bases from J, with 14 bases between. This sample is part of a study of cytomegalovirus exposure and HLA in healthy donors. Notes on the study in general: In vitro confirmation showed a few CMV-associated chains to be CMV antigen specific.

As for the donors, each was a healthy bone marrow donor. 60 Vbeta and 13 Jbeta primers were used in PCR. Only in-frame clones appear in the TCRdb table, and some are missing; sequencing was by immunoSEQ multiplex PCR. The data show some 180,000 clones, around three quarters seen once. The origin of this receptor is a man younger than 40 in good health and CMV-seronegative. The V gene is TRBV11-2, the J gene TRBJ1-1; TRBD1 is a possible D gene (6 bases). The sample consisted of PBMCs. CDR3 sequence: CASSLGDTILNTEAFF. In DNA form, the CDR3 reads TGTGCCAGCAGCTTAGGGGACACAATCCTTAACACTGAAGCTTTCTTT.